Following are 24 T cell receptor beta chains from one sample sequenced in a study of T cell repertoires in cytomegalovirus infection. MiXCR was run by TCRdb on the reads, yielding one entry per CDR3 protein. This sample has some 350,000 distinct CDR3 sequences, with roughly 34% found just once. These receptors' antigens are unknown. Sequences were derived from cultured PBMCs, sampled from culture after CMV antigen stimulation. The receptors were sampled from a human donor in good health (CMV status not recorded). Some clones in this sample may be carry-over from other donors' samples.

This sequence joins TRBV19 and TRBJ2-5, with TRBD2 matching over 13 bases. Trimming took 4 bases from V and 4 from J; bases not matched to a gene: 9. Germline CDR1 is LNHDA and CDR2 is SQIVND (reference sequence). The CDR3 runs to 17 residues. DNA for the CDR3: TGTGCCAGTAGTAGGACTAGCGGGAGCCCTAAGGGAGAGACCCAGTACTTC. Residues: CASSRTSGSPKGETQYF.

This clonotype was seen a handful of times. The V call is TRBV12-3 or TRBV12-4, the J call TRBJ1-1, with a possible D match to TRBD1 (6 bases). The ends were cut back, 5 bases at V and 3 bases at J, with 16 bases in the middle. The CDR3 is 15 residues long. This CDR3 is CASSPGQHKDTEAFF. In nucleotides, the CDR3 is TGTGCCAGCAGTCCCGGACAGCACAAGGACACTGAAGCTTTCTTT.

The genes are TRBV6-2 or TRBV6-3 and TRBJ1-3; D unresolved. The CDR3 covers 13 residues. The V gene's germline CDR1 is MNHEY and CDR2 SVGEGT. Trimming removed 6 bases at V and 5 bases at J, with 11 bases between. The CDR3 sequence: CASSLRSRNTIYF. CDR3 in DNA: TGTGCCAGCAGCCTCCGGAGCCGAAACACCATATATTTT.

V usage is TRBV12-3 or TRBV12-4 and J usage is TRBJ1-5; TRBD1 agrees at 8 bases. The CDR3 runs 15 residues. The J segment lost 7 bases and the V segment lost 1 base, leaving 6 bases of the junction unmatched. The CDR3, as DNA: TGTGCCAGCAGTTTAGACAGGGGGGAAAGGCAGCCCCAGCATTTT. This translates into CASSLDRGERQPQHF.

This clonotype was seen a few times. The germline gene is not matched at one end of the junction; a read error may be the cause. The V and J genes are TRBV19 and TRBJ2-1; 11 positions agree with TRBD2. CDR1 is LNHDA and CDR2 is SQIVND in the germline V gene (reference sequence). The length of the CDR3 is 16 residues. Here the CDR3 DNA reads TGTGCCAGTAATATACCTGGACTAGCGGGTTCTGTCGGGCAGTTCTTC. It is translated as CASNIPGLAGSVGQFF.

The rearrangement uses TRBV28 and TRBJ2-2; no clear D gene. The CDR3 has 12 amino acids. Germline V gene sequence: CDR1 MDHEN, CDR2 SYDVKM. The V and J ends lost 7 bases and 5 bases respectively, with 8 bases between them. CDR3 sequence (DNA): TGTGCCAGCAAGGTCAATACCGGGGAGCTGTTTTTT. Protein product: CASKVNTGELFF.

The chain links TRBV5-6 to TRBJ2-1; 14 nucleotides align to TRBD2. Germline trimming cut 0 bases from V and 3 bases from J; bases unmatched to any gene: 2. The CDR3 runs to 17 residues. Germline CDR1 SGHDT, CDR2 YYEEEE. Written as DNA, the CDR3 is TGTGCCAGCAGCTTGGCGGGACTAGCGGGAGTCTACAATGAGCAGTTCTTC. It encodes CASSLAGLAGVYNEQFF.

DNA of the CDR3: TGCGCCAGCAGCCAGGGGGACAGTCATCAGCCCCAGCATTTT. Its protein product is CASSQGDSHQPQHF. The chain has TRBV4-1 and TRBJ1-5; 7 bases are shared with TRBD1. In germline, CDR1 is MGHRA, CDR2 YSYEKL. With V trimmed by 3 bases and J by 5 bases, 4 bases remained unmatched. This CDR3 comprises 14 residues.

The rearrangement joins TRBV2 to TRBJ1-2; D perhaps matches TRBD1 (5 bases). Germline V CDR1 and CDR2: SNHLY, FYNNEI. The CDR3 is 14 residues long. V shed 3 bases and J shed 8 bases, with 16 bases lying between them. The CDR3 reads CASSETDRPRGYTF. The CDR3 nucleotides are TGTGCCAGCAGTGAGACAGACCGCCCCCGGGGCTACACCTTC.

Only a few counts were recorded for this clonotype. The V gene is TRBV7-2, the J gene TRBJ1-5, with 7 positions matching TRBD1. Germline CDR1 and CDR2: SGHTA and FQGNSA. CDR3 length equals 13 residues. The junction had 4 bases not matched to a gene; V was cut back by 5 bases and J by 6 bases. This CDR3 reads CASSTDRVQPQHF. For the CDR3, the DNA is TGTGCCAGCAGCACTGACAGGGTTCAGCCCCAGCATTTT.

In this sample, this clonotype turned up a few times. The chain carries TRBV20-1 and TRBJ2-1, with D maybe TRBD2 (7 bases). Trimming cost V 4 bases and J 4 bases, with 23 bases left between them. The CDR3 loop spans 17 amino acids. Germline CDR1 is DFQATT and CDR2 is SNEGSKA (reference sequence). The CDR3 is CSATEGGGFVGYNEQFF. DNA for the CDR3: TGCAGTGCTACAGAGGGAGGGGGTTTCGTGGGTTACAATGAGCAGTTCTTC.

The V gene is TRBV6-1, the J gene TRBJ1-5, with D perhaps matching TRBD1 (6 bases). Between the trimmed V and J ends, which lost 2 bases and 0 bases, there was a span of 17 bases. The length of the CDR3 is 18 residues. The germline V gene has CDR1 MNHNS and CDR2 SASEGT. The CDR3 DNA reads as TGTGCCAGCAGTGAAAGTTGGACAGCGATTAATAGCAATCAGCCCCAGCATTTT. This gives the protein CASSESWTAINSNQPQHF.

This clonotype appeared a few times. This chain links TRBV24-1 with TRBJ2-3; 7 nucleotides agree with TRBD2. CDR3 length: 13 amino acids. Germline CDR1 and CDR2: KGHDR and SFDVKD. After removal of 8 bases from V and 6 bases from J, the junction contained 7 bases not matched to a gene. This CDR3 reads CATTSSGSDTQYF. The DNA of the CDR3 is TGTGCCACCACCTCTAGCGGCTCGGATACGCAGTATTTT.

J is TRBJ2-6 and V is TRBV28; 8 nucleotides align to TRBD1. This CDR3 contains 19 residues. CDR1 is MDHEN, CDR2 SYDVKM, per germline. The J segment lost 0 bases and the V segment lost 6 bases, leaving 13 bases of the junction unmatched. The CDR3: CASRTDRDLSSSGANVLTF. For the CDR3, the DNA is TGTGCCAGCAGAACGGACAGGGACCTAAGTTCCTCTGGGGCCAACGTCCTGACTTTC. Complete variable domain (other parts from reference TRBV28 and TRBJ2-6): DVKVTQSSRYLVKRTGEKVFLECVQDMDHENMFWYRQDPGLGLRLIYFSYDVKMKEKGDIPEGYSVSREKKERFSLILESASTNQTSMYLCASRTDRDLSSSGANVLTFGAGSRLTVL.

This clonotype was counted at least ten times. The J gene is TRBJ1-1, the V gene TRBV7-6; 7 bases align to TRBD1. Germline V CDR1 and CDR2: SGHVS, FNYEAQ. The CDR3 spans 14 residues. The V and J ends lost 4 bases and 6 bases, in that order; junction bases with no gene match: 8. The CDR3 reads CASSSQQGKPEAFF. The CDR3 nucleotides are TGTGCCAGCAGCTCACAACAGGGGAAACCTGAAGCTTTCTTT.

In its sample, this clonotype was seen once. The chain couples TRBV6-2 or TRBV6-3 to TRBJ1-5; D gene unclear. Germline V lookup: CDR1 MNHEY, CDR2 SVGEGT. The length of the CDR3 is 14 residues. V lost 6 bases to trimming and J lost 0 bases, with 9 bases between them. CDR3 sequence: CASRLDNSNQPQHF. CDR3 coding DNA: TGTGCCAGCAGACTCGACAATAGCAATCAGCCCCAGCATTTT.

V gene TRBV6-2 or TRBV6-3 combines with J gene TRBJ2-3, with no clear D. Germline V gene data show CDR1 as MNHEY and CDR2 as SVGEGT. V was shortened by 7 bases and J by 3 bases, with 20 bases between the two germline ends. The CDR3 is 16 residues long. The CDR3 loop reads CASTSNPGFLTDTQYF. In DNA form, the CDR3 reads TGTGCCAGCACCTCAAACCCCGGATTTTTGACAGATACGCAGTATTTT.

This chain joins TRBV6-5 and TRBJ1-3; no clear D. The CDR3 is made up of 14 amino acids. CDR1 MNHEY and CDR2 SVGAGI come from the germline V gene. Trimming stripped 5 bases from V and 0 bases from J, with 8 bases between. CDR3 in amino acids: CASSPLFSGNTIYF. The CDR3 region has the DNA TGTGCCAGCAGTCCTCTCTTCTCTGGAAACACCATATATTTT.

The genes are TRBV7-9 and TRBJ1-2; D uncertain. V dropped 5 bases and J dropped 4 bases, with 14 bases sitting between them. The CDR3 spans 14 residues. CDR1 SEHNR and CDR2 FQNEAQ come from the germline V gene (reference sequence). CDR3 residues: CASSLGGDLYGYTF. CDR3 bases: TGTGCCAGCAGCCTCGGCGGAGATCTCTATGGCTACACCTTC.

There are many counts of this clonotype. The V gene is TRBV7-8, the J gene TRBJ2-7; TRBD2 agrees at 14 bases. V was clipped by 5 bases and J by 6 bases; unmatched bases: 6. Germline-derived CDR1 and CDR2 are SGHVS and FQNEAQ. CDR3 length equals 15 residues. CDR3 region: CASSQTSGRAGEQYF. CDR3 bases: TGTGCCAGCAGCCAGACTAGCGGGAGGGCCGGCGAGCAGTACTTC.

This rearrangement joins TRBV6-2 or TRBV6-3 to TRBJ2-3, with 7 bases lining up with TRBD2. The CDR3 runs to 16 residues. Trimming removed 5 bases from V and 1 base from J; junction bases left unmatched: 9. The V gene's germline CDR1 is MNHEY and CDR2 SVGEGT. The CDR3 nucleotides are TGTGCCAGCAGTCCCGGGCCGGGACTACGCACAGATACGCAGTATTTT. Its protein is CASSPGPGLRTDTQYF.

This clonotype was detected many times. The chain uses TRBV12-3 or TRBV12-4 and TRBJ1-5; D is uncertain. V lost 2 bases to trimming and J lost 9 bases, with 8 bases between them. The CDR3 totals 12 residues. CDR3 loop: CASSLSPLPQHF. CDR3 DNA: TGTGCCAGCAGTTTATCCCCTCTGCCCCAGCATTTT.

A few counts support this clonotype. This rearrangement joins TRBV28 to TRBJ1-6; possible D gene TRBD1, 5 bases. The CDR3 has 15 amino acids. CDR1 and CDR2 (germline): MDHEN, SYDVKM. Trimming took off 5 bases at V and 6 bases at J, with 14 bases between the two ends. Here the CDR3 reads CASSPARGTNSPLHF. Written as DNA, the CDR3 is TGTGCCAGCAGTCCTGCTCGGGGGACTAATTCACCCCTCCACTTT.

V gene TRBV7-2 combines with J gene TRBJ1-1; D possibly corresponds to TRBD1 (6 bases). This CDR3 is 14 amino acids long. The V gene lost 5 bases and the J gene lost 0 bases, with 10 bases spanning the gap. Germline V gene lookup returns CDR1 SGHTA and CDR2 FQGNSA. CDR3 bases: TGTGCCAGCAGCCCGGGACAAATGAACACTGAAGCTTTCTTT. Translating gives CASSPGQMNTEAFF.